This T cell receptor beta chain was obtained from a study of T cell responses to AZD1222 COVID-19 vaccine. Study findings and constraints: The reported proportion of spike-specific TCRs targeting unmutated variant regions was nearly half. Only 5 or 6 people who got AZD1222 tested seropositive at baseline.

Germline V gene sequence: CDR1 GTSNPN, CDR2 SVGIG (reference sequence). There are 13 residues in the CDR3. Assay used: immunoSEQ multiplex PCR; TCRdb lists only in-frame clones, some missing. The data show about 140,000 clones, around 90% seen once. With respect to this clone: What it recognizes is unknown. Sequence at one end of the junction differs from germline and may be a read error.

The sequence was obtained from an adult in good health. V gene TRBV30 combines with J gene TRBJ1-1, with D possibly TRBD1 on 5 matching bases. The source material was peripheral blood, sampled on day 0 of AZD1222 vaccination. The CDR3 DNA sequence: TGCGCCTCATCGGCAGGGCGGAACACTGAAGCTTTCTTT. As protein: CASSAGRNTEAFF.